This passage covers 22 T cell receptor beta chains from one sample sequenced in a study of human T cells and chemical hapten exposure. The time point: patch test 3, about 24 weeks after DPC sensitization. The treatment denotes: therapeutic diphenylcyclopropenone sensitization with weekly scalp DPC. TCRdb passed the RACE reads through MiXCR, listing each CDR3 protein once. The sample yields approximately 71,000 distinct CDR3 sequences, approximately 12% seen once. Sequenced material: whole blood, taken in connection with sensitization to the hapten diphenylcyclopropenone (DPC). These TCRs come from a woman between 50 and 59 years old with alopecia areata. Some clones in this sample may be carry-over from other donors' samples.

Only a few counts were recorded for this clonotype. The J gene is TRBJ1-2, the V gene TRBV6-5, with 9 bases aligning to TRBD1. This CDR3 spans 18 amino acids. V shed 0 bases, J shed 12 bases, and the junction held 20 bases outside the gene matches. Germline CDR1 is MNHEY and CDR2 is SVGAGI. CDR3 DNA: TGTGCCAGCAGTTACTCTTACAGTAATTTCCGGGACAGGGAGTCCCACACCTTC. This sequence encodes CASSYSYSNFRDRESHTF.

This clonotype appeared a few times. The chain is built from TRBV20-1 and TRBJ1-4, with a tentative D call TRBD1 (5 bases). CDR1 DFQATT and CDR2 SNEGSKA come from the germline V gene (reference sequence). The CDR3 runs 15 residues. V shed 6 bases and J shed 5 bases, with 19 bases lying between them. DNA of the CDR3: TGCAGTGCCACCATCCCGAGGGGCCGAAATGAAAAACTGTTTTTT. Translated: CSATIPRGRNEKLFF.

This clonotype was detected many times. This rearrangement joins TRBV6-1 to TRBJ1-1; D might be TRBD1 (6 bases). In germline, CDR1 is MNHNS, CDR2 SASEGT. The CDR3 totals 12 residues. With 6 bases removed from V and 12 bases from J, the gap between germline ends came to 17 bases. CDR3 nucleotide sequence: TGTGCCAGCAGAGATACAGGGAAGTCAACTTTCTTT. This sequence encodes CASRDTGKSTFF.

The table lists this clonotype with a few counts. The chain is built from TRBV3-1 and TRBJ2-1, with 7 positions matching TRBD1. The CDR3 sequence is 15 residues long. J was trimmed by 8 bases and V by 4 bases; bases with no gene match: 11. Germline V gives CDR1 LGHDT, CDR2 YNNKEL (reference sequence). The CDR3 DNA reads as TGTGCCAGCAGCCCCCGGGACAGCCTGCTGGATGAGCAGTTCTTC. This encodes CASSPRDSLLDEQFF.

The rearrangement joins TRBV7-2 to TRBJ2-1; 7 nucleotides agree with TRBD1. This CDR3 is built from 12 residues. With V trimmed by 5 bases and J by 14 bases, 9 bases remained unmatched. From germline, CDR1 is SGHTA and CDR2 FQGNSA. This CDR3 is CASSQDRTSEFF. The CDR3 region has the DNA TGTGCCAGCAGCCAGGACAGGACCTCCGAGTTCTTC.

The CDR3 DNA reads as TGTGCCAGCAGCTTAGATGACCCAGGTTCACCCCTCCACTTT. Residues: CASSLDDPGSPLHF. The rearrangement joins TRBV7-8 to TRBJ1-6; D uncertain. The CDR3 runs to 14 residues. Trimming left V 1 base short and J 9 bases short, with 10 bases between. The germline gives CDR1 SGHVS, CDR2 FQNEAQ.

This clonotype was counted at least ten times. The chain is built from TRBV6-2 or TRBV6-3 and TRBJ1-5; 8 nucleotides match TRBD1. V shed 6 bases, J shed 8 bases, and the junction held 9 bases outside the gene matches. The CDR3 is 14 amino acids. CDR1 is MNHEY and CDR2 is SVGEGT in the germline V gene. CDR3 bases: TGTGCCAGCAGACGGACAGGGAGTAGGGAGCCCCAGCATTTT. This sequence encodes CASRRTGSREPQHF.

There are a few counts of this clonotype. V usage is TRBV28 and J usage is TRBJ1-5, with D possibly TRBD1 on 5 matching bases. V was pared by 5 bases and J by 2 bases, with 10 bases between. This CDR3 region has 14 residues. The germline V gene has CDR1 MDHEN and CDR2 SYDVKM. Here the CDR3 reads CASSPTVRNQPQHF. CDR3 DNA sequence: TGTGCCAGCAGTCCGACAGTACGCAATCAGCCCCAGCATTTT.

The chain has TRBV7-6 and TRBJ1-1; a possible D gene is TRBD1 (5 bases). Germline CDR1 and CDR2: SGHVS and FNYEAQ. This CDR3 has 15 amino acids. V was shortened by 2 bases and J by 1 base, with 11 bases between the two germline ends. The CDR3 spells CASSLSGAGNTEAFF. The CDR3 DNA sequence: TGTGCCAGCAGCTTAAGTGGGGCGGGGAACACTGAAGCTTTCTTT.

This clonotype was counted between two and nine times. The CDR3 loop is CASSRLASTGELFF. The CDR3 nucleotides read TGTGCCAGCAGCAGACTAGCTAGCACCGGGGAGCTGTTTTTT. The chain links TRBV6-2 or TRBV6-3 to TRBJ2-2; TRBD2 matches at 7 bases. Germline V lookup: CDR1 MNHEY, CDR2 SVGEGT. The CDR3 is 14 amino acids. V lost 6 bases to trimming and J lost 4 bases; unmatched junction nucleotides: 5.

In this sample, this clonotype turned up a few times. The chain uses TRBV24-1 and TRBJ1-2; 10 bases align to TRBD1. The CDR3 extends over 15 amino acids. The trim removed 2 bases at V and 7 bases at J, leaving 6 bases unmatched. In germline, CDR1 is KGHDR, CDR2 SFDVKD. The CDR3 region is CATSDSGTGAFGYTF. CDR3 coding DNA: TGTGCCACCAGTGATTCCGGGACAGGGGCTTTTGGCTACACCTTC.

This clonotype was counted at least ten times. The chain links TRBV12-3 or TRBV12-4 to TRBJ1-5, with 10 bases matching TRBD1. The junction had 12 bases not matched to a gene; V was cut back by 5 bases and J by 11 bases. The CDR3 has 15 residues. Written as DNA, the CDR3 is TGTGCCAGCAGTGACCGGGACAGGGGAGCTTTGGCCCAGCATTTT. It codes for CASSDRDRGALAQHF.

Ten or more counts support this clonotype. CDR3 sequence (DNA): TGCGCCAGCACCCCCCCCGGGACAGGGGATAATTACGAGCAGTACTTC. Amino acids: CASTPPGTGDNYEQYF. V gene TRBV23-1 combines with J gene TRBJ2-7, with 10 nucleotides matching TRBD1. TRBV23-1 has ORF status, its function being uncertain. V dropped 7 bases and J dropped 4; count of bases not matched to a gene: 13. This CDR3 is built from 16 residues.

This chain connects TRBV7-2 to TRBJ1-1; D may be TRBD1 (5 bases). V lost 5 bases, J lost 1 base, and 11 bases lay in between. CDR1 is SGHTA, CDR2 FQGNSA, per germline. The CDR3 extends over 14 amino acids. The CDR3 is CASSPQQGNTEAFF. CDR3 nucleotides: TGTGCCAGCAGCCCCCAGCAGGGGAACACTGAAGCTTTCTTT.

This clonotype appeared many times. The rearrangement uses TRBV6-5 and TRBJ1-1; D is perhaps TRBD1 (6 bases). The CDR3 length is 15 residues. Trimming pared 2 bases from V and 4 bases from J, leaving 14 bases between. Germline V CDR1 and CDR2: MNHEY, SVGAGI. The CDR3 here is CASSYPARGVTEAFF. The CDR3 DNA reads TGTGCCAGCAGTTACCCCGCCAGGGGAGTCACTGAAGCTTTCTTT.

The chain employs TRBV18 and TRBJ1-1, with TRBD1 matching 11 bases. V lost 4 bases and J lost 11; bases outside the gene matches: 6. The CDR3 runs 13 residues. CDR1 is KGHSH and CDR2 is LQKENI in the germline V gene. The DNA of the CDR3 is TGTGCCAGCTCACAGGGACAGGGGGTTGAGGCTTTCTTT. Residues: CASSQGQGVEAFF.

This clonotype was seen at least ten times. The gene calls are TRBV11-3 and TRBJ1-6; D gene ambiguous. Germline lookup yields CDR1 SGHNT and CDR2 YENEEA. The CDR3 covers 13 residues. The V end lost 5 bases, the J end lost 7 bases, and 9 bases lay between the germline ends. The CDR3 loop reads CASSAGRNSPLHF. The CDR3 nucleotides read TGTGCCAGCAGCGCCGGGAGAAATTCACCCCTCCACTTT.

This clonotype was counted many times. The gene calls are TRBV11-3 and TRBJ2-1; D may correspond to TRBD1 or TRBD2 (5 bases each). V shed 2 bases and J shed 5 bases, with 13 bases lying between them. CDR3 size: 15 residues. Germline CDR1 reads SGHNT; CDR2 reads YENEEA. The CDR3 sequence is CASSLRGSGNNEQFF. CDR3 DNA sequence: TGTGCCAGCAGCTTAAGGGGATCGGGAAACAATGAGCAGTTCTTC. The variable domain in full, with the rest retrieved from reference TRBV11-3 and TRBJ2-1, is EAGVVQSPRYKIIEKKQPVAFWCNPISGHNTLYWYLQNLGQGPELLIRYENEEAVDDSQLPKDRFSAERLKGVDSTLKIQPAELGDSAVYLCASSLRGSGNNEQFFGPGTRLTVL.

This chain joins TRBV20-1 and TRBJ2-1, with 9 bases matching TRBD2. Germline CDR1 is DFQATT and CDR2 is SNEGSKA (reference sequence). The CDR3 has 15 residues. Trimming at V came to 4 bases and at J to 3 bases, leaving 7 bases not matched to a gene. The CDR3 DNA reads as TGCAGTGCTAACGTCGGCGGGAGGGACTACAATGAGCAGTTCTTC. Its protein product is CSANVGGRDYNEQFF.

The chain joins TRBV29-1 to TRBJ2-5; D not resolved. Trimming pared 4 bases from V and 1 base from J, leaving 7 bases between. Germline V gene data show CDR1 as SQVTM and CDR2 as ANQGSEA. The CDR3 contains 12 residues. CDR3 nucleotide sequence: TGCAGCGTTGGTGGGCCCCAAGAGACCCAGTACTTC. The encoded protein is CSVGGPQETQYF.

J is TRBJ1-1 and V is TRBV28; no firm D call. The CDR3 consists of 14 residues. Trimming took 3 bases from V and 2 from J, leaving 10 bases between them. CDR1 MDHEN and CDR2 SYDVKM come from the germline V gene. This CDR3 reads CASSLPQQNTEAFF. Written as DNA, the CDR3 is TGTGCCAGCAGTTTGCCACAGCAAAACACTGAAGCTTTCTTT.

This clonotype came up a few times. This sequence joins TRBV5-4 and TRBJ2-3; TRBD2 might be the D (6 bases). This CDR3 has 16 amino acids. Germline CDR1 reads SGHNT; CDR2 reads YYREEE (reference sequence). Trimming left V 4 bases short and J 0 bases short, with 15 bases between. The DNA for the CDR3 is TGTGCCAGCAGCCCCACTTTAGCGGCCAGCACAGATACGCAGTATTTT. The encoded protein is CASSPTLAASTDTQYF.